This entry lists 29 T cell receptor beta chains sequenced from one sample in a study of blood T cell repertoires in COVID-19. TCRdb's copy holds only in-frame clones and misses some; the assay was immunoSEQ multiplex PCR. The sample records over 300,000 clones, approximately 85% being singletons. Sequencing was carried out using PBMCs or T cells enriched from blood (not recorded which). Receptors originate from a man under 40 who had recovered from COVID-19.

CDR3 loop: CASSLRDTVGETQYF. CDR3 sequence (DNA): TGCGCCAGCAGCCTCCGGGACACCGTCGGGGAGACCCAGTACTTC. This chain uses TRBV5-1 with TRBJ2-5; possibly TRBD1 for D (6 bases). The germline CDR1 and CDR2 sequences are SGHRS and YFSETQ. The CDR3 runs 15 residues. V was trimmed by 4 bases and J by 5 bases, leaving 18 bases between them.

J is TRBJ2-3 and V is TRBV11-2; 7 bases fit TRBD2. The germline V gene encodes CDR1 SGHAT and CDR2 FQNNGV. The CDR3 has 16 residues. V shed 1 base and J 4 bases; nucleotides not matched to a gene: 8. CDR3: CASSLVGTTTADTQYF. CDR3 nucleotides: TGTGCCAGCAGCTTAGTTGGGACTACCACGGCAGATACGCAGTATTTT.

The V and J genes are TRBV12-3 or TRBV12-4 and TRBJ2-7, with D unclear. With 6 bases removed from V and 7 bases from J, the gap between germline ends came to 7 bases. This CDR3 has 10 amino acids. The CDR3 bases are TGTGCCAGCAGACTATGGGAGCAGTACTTC. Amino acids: CASRLWEQYF.

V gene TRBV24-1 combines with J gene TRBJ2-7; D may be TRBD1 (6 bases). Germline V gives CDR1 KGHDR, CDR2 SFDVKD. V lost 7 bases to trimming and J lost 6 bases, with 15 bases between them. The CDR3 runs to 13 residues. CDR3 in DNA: TGTGCCACCAGCCAAGCAGGGGCAGGCGAGCAGTACTTC. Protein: CATSQAGAGEQYF.

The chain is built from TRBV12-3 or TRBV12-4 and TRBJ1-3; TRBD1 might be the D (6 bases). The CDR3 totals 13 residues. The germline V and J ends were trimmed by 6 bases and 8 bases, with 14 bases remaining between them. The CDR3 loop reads CASRPGTSHTIYF. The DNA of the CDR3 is TGTGCCAGCAGGCCCGGGACATCTCACACCATATATTTT.

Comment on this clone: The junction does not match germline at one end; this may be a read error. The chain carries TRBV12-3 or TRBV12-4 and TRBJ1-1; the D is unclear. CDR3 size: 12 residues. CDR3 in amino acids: CASSFGRTLRVF. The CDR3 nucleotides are TGTGCCAGCAGTTTCGGTAGGACTCTGCGTGTCTTT.

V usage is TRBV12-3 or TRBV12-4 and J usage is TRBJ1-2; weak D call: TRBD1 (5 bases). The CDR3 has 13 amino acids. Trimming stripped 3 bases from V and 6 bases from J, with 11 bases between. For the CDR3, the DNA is TGTGCCAGCAGTTTGCGGGGCTTGGATGGCTACACCTTC. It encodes CASSLRGLDGYTF.

This chain's CDR3 is CASSSVRDITDTQYF. CDR3 DNA sequence: TGTGCCAGCAGCTCCGTCAGGGACATCACTGATACGCAGTATTTT. The chain combines TRBV11-2 with TRBJ2-3, with a possible D match to TRBD1 (6 bases). Germline CDR1 and CDR2: SGHAT and FQNNGV. This CDR3 is 15 amino acids long. With 4 bases removed from V and 6 bases from J, the gap between germline ends came to 17 bases.

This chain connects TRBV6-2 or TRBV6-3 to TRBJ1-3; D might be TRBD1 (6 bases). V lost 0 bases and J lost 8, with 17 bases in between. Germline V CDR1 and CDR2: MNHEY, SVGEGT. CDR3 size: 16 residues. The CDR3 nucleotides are TGTGCCAGCAGTTACTCCCTTCGACAGGTTGGGCACACCATATATTTT. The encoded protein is CASSYSLRQVGHTIYF.

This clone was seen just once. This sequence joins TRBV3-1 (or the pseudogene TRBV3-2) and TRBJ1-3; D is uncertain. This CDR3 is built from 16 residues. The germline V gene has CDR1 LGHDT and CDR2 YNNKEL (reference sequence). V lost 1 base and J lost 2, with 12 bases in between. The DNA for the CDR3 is TGTGCCAGCAGCCAAGTCTGGTCCGGGACTGGAAACACCATATATTTT. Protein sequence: CASSQVWSGTGNTIYF.

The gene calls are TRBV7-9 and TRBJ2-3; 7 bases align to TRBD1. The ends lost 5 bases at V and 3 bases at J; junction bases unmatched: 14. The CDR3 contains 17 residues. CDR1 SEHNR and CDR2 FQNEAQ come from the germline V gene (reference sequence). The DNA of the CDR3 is TGTGCCAGCAGCCTAATCCCACAGGGGCTATGGACAGATACGCAGTATTTT. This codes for CASSLIPQGLWTDTQYF.

The CDR3 DNA sequence: TGTGCCTGGAGTGCGGACAGCAGCAATCAGCCCCAGCATTTT. Protein product: CAWSADSSNQPQHF. The J gene is TRBJ1-5, the V gene TRBV30, with D perhaps TRBD1 (6 bases). This CDR3 is built from 14 residues. Germline values: CDR1 GTSNPN, CDR2 SVGIG (reference sequence). Trimming took off 1 base at V and 1 base at J, with 8 bases between the two ends.

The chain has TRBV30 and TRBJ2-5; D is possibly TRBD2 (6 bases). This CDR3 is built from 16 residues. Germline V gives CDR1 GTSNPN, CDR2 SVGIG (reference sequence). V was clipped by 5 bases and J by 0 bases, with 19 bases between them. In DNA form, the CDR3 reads TGTGCCTGGGCCATTCCGGGACTTTTGTACCAAGAGACCCAGTACTTC. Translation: CAWAIPGLLYQETQYF.

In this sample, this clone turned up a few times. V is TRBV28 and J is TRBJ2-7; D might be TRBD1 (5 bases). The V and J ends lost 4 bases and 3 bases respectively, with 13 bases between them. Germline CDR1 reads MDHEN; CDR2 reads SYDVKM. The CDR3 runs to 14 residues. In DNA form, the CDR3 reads TGTGCCAGCAGTTGGCCCAACAGGAACTACGAGCAGTACTTC. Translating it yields CASSWPNRNYEQYF.

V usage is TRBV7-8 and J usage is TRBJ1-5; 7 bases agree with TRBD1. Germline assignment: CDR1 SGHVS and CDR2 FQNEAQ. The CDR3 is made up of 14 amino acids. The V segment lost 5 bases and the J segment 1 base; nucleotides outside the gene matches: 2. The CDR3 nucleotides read TGTGCCAGCAGCGTCAGGGGGAGCAATCAGCCCCAGCATTTT. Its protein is CASSVRGSNQPQHF.

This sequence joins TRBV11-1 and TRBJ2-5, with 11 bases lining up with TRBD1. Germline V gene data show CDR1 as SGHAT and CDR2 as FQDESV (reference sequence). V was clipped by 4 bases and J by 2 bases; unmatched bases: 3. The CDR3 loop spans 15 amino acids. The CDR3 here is CASSSGTGGQETQYF. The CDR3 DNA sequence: TGTGCCAGCAGCTCCGGGACAGGGGGGCAAGAGACCCAGTACTTC.

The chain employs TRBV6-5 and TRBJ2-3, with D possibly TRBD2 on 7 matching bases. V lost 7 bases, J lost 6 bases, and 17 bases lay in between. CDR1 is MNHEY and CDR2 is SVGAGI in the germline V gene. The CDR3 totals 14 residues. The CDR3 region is CASTPPGGADTQYF. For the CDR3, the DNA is TGTGCCAGCACCCCCCCGGGGGGCGCTGATACGCAGTATTTT.

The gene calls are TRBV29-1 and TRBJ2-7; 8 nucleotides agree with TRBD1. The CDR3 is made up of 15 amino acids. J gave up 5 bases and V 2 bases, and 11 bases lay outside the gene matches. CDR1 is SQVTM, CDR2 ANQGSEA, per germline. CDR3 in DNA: TGCAGCGTTGAACTGTCCGGACAGGGTTTTAACGAGCAGTACTTC. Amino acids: CSVELSGQGFNEQYF.

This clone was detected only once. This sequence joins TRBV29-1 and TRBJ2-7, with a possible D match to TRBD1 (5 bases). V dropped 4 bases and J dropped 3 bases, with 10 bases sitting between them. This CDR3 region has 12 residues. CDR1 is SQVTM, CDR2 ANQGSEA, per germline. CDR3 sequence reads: CSVAGPYYEQYF. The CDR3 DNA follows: TGCAGCGTTGCAGGGCCGTACTACGAGCAGTACTTC.

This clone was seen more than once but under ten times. The CDR3 region has the DNA TGTGCCAGCTCACCAATGACTAGCGGGGGTTCCACAGATACGCAGTATTTT. Residues: CASSPMTSGGSTDTQYF. The gene calls are TRBV18 and TRBJ2-3; 12 nucleotides align to TRBD2. The CDR3 spans 17 residues. V trimming: 2 bases; J trimming: 2 bases; junction bases outside the gene matches: 5. CDR1 KGHSH and CDR2 LQKENI come from the germline V gene.

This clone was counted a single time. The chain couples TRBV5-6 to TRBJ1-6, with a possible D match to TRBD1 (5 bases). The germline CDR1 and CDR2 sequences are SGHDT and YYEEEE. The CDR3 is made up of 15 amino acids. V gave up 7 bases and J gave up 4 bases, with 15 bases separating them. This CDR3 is CASLDGGAYNSPLHF. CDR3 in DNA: TGTGCCAGCCTAGACGGGGGTGCTTATAATTCACCCCTCCACTTT. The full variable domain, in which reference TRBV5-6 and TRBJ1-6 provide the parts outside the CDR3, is DAGVTQSPTHLIKTRGQQVTLRCSPKSGHDTVSWYQQALGQGPQFIFQYYEEEERQRGNFPDRFSGHQFPNYSSELNVNALLLGDSALYLCASLDGGAYNSPLHFGNGTRLTVT.

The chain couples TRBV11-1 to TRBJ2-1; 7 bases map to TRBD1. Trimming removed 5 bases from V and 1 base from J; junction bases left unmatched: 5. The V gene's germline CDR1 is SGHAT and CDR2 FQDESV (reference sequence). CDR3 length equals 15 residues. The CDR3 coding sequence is TGTGCCAGCAGCGTCCAGGGGGTGTCCTACAATGAGCAGTTCTTC. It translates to CASSVQGVSYNEQFF.

The CDR3 DNA follows: TGCGCCAGCAGCTTGAATAGCTACAATGAGCAGTTCTTC. This translates into CASSLNSYNEQFF. This chain joins TRBV5-1 and TRBJ2-1; D ambiguous. The V end lost 1 base, the J end lost 3 bases, and 5 bases lay between the germline ends. Germline CDR1 and CDR2: SGHRS and YFSETQ. This CDR3 contains 13 residues.

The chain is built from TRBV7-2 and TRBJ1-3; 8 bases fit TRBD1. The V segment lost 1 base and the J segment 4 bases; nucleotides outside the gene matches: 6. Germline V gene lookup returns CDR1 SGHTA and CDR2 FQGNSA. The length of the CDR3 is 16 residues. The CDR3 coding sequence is TGTGCCAGCAGCTTAGTCCAGGGGGCGCTGGGAAACACCATATATTTT. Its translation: CASSLVQGALGNTIYF.

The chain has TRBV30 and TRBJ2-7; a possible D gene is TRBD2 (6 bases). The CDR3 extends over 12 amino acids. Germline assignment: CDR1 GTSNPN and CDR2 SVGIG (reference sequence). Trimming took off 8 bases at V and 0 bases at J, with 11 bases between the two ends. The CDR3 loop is CAGLGGSYEQYF. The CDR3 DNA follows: TGTGCCGGACTGGGGGGCTCCTACGAGCAGTACTTC.

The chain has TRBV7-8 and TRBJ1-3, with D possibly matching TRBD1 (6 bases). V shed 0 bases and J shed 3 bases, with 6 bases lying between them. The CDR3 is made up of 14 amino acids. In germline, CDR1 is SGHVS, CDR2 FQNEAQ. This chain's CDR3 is CASSLARGGNTIYF. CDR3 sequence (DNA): TGTGCCAGCAGCTTAGCCAGGGGTGGAAACACCATATATTTT.

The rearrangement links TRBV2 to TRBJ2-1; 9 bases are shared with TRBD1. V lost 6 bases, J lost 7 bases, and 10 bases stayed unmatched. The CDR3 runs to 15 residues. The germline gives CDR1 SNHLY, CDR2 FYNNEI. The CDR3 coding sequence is TGTGCCAGCAGACCCGAGACAGGGGGGTCGAATGAGCAGTTCTTC. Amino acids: CASRPETGGSNEQFF.

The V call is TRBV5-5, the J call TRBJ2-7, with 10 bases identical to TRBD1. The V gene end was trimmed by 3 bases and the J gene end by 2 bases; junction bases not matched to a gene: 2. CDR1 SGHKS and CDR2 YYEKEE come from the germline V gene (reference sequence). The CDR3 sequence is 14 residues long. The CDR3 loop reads CASSWGTGAYEQYF. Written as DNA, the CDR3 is TGTGCCAGCAGCTGGGGGACAGGGGCCTACGAGCAGTACTTC.

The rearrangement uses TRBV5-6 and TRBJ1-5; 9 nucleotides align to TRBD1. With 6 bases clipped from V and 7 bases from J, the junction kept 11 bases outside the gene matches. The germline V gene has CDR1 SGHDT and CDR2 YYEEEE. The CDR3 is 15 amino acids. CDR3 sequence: CASTQGDREEQPQHF. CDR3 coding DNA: TGTGCCAGCACCCAAGGGGACAGGGAAGAACAGCCCCAGCATTTT.